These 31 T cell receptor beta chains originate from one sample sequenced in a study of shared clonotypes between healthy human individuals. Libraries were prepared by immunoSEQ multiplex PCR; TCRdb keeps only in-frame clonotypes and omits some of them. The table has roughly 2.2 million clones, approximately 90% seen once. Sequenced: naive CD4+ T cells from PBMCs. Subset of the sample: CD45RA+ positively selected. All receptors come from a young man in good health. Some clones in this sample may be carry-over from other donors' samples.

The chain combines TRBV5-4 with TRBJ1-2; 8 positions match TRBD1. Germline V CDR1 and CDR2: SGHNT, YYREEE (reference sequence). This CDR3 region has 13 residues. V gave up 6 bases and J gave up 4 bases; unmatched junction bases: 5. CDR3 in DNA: TGTGCCAGCACCTTAGACAGGGGCTATGGCTACACCTTC. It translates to CASTLDRGYGYTF.

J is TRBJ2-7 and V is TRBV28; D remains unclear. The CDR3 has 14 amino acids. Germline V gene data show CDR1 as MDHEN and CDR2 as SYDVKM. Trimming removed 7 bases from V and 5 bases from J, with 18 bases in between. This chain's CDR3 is CASTAPLGIDEQYF. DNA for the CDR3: TGTGCCAGCACTGCCCCCTTGGGGATAGACGAGCAGTACTTC. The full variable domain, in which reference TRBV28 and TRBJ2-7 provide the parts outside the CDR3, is DVKVTQSSRYLVKRTGEKVFLECVQDMDHENMFWYRQDPGLGLRLIYFSYDVKMKEKGDIPEGYSVSREKKERFSLILESASTNQTSMYLCASTAPLGIDEQYFGPGTRLTVT.

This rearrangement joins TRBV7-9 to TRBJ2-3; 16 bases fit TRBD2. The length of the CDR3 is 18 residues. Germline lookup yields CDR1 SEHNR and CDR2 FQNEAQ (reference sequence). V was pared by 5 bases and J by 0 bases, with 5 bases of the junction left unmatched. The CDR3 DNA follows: TGTGCCAGCAGCCCGGGGACTAGCGGGAGGGGGAGCACAGATACGCAGTATTTT. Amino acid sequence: CASSPGTSGRGSTDTQYF.

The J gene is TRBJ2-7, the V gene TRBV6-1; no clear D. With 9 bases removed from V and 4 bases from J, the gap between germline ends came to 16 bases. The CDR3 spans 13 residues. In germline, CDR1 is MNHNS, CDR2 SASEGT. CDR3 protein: CASRVPDGYEQYF. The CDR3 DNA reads TGTGCCAGTAGAGTCCCCGACGGGTACGAGCAGTACTTC.

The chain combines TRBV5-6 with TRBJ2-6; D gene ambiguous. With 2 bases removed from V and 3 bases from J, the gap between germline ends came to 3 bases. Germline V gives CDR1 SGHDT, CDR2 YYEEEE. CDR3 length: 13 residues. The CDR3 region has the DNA TGTGCCAGCAGCTTTCGTGGGGCCAACGTCCTGACTTTC. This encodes CASSFRGANVLTF.

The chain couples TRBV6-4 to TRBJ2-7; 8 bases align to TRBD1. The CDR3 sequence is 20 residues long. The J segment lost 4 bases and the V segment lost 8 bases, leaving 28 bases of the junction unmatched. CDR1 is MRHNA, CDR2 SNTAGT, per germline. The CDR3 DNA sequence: TGTGCCAGCCCAAAAAGTGTCTTACGACAGGGGCCCCACCCGAGGTACGAGCAGTACTTC. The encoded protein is CASPKSVLRQGPHPRYEQYF.

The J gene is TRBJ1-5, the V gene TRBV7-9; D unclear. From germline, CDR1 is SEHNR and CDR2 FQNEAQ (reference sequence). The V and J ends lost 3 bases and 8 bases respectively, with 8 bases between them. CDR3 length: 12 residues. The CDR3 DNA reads TGTGCCAGCAGCTTTGTGGGCGAGCCCCAGCATTTT. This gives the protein CASSFVGEPQHF.

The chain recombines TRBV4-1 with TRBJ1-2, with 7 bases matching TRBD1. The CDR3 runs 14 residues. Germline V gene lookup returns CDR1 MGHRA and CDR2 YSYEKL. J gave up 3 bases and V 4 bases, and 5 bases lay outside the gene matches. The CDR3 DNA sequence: TGCGCCAGCAGCCCAGTCCAGGGGGACTATGGCTACACCTTC. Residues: CASSPVQGDYGYTF.

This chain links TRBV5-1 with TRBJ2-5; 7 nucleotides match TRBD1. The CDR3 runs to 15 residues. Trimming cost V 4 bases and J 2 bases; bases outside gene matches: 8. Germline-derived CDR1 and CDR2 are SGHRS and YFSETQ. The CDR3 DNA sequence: TGCGCCAGCAGCCCAACCGGGACAGTTCAAGAGACCCAGTACTTC. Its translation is CASSPTGTVQETQYF.

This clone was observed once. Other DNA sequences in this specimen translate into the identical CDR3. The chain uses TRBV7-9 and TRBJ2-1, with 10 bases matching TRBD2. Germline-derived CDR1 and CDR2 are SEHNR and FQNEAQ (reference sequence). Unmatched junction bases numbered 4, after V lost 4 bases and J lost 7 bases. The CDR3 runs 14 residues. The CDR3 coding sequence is TGTGCCAGCAGCTCTCTAGCGGGAGATAATGAGCAGTTCTTC. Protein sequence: CASSSLAGDNEQFF.

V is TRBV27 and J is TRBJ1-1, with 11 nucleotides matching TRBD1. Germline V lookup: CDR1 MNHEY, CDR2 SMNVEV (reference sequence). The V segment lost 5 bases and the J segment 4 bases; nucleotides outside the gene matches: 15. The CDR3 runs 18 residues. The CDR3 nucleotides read TGTGCCAGCAGTATTCGGACAGGGGGCTTGTCAGGACGCACTGAAGCTTTCTTT. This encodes CASSIRTGGLSGRTEAFF.

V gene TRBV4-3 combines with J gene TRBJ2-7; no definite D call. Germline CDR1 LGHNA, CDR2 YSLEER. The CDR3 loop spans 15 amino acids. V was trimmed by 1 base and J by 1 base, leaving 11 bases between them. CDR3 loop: CASSQVVGNSYEQYF. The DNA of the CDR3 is TGCGCCAGCAGCCAAGTCGTAGGGAATTCCTACGAGCAGTACTTC.

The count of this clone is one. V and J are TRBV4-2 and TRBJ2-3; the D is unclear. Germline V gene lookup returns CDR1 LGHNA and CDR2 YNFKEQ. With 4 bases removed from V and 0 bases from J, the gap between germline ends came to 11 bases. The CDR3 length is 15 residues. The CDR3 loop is CASSLPTVSTDTQYF. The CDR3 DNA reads TGTGCCAGCAGCCTCCCCACGGTTAGCACAGATACGCAGTATTTT.

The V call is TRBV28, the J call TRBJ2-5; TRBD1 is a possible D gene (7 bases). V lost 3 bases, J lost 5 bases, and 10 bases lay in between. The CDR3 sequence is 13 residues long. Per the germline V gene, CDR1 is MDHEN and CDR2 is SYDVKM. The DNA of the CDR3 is TGTGCCAGCAGTTTCAGGGGGGAGGAGACCCAGTACTTC. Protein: CASSFRGEETQYF.

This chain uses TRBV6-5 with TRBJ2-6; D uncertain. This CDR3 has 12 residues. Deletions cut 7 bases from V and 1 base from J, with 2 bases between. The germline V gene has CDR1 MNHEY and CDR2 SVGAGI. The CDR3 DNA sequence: TGTGCCAGCACTTCTGGGGCCAACGTCCTGACTTTC. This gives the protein CASTSGANVLTF.

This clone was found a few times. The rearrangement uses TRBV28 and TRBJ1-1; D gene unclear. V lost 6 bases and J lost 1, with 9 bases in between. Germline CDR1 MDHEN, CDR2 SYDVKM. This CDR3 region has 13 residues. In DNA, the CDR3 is TGTGCCAGCAGCCACCGCTCGAACACTGAAGCTTTCTTT. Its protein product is CASSHRSNTEAFF. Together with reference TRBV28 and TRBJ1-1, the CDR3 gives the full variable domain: DVKVTQSSRYLVKRTGEKVFLECVQDMDHENMFWYRQDPGLGLRLIYFSYDVKMKEKGDIPEGYSVSREKKERFSLILESASTNQTSMYLCASSHRSNTEAFFGQGTRLTVV.

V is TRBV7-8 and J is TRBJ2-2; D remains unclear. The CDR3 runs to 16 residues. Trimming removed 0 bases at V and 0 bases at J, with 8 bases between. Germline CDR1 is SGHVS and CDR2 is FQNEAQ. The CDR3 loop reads CASSLASGANTGELFF. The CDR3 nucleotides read TGTGCCAGCAGCTTAGCGAGTGGGGCGAACACCGGGGAGCTGTTTTTT.

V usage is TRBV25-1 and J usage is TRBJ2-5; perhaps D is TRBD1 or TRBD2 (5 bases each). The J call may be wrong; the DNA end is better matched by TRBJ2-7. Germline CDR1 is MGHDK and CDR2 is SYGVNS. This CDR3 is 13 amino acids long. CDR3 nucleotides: TGTGCCAGCAGTGAGAATTTGGGGGTCGAGCAGTACTTC. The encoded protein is CASSENLGVEQYF.

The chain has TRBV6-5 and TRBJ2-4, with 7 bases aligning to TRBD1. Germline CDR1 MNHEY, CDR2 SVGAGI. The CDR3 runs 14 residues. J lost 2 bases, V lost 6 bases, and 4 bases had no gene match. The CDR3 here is CASRRQGSKNIQYF. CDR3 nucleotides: TGTGCCAGCAGACGACAGGGCTCCAAAAACATTCAGTACTTC.

CDR3 protein: CASSLSGGSNYGYTF. CDR3 nucleotide sequence: TGCGCCAGCAGCTTGTCCGGGGGTTCTAACTATGGCTACACCTTC. The V call is TRBV5-1, the J call TRBJ1-2; TRBD1 is a possible D gene (5 bases). V was clipped by 1 base and J by 0 bases, with 10 bases between them. Germline V gene lookup returns CDR1 SGHRS and CDR2 YFSETQ. The CDR3 extends over 15 amino acids.

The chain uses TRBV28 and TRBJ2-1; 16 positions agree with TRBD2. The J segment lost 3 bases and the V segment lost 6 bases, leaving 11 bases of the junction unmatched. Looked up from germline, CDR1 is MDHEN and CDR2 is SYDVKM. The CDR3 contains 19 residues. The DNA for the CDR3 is TGTGCCAGCAGCGACTCCGGGACTAGCGGGAGGGGGCTCTACAATGAGCAGTTCTTC. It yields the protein CASSDSGTSGRGLYNEQFF.

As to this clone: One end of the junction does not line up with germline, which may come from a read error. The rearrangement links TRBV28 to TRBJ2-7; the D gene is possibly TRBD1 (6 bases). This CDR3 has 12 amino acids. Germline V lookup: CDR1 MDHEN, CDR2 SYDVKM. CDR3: CASSLSLRTEEF. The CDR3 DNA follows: TGTGCCAGCAGTTTGTCTCTTCGGACAGAGGAATTC.

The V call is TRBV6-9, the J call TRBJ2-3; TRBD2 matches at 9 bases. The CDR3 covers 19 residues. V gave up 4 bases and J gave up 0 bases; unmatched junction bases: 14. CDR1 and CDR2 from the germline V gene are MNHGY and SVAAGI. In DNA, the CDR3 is TGTGCCAGCAGTTTCCGACTAGCGGAGAAAGTATCTAGCACAGATACGCAGTATTTT. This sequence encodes CASSFRLAEKVSSTDTQYF.

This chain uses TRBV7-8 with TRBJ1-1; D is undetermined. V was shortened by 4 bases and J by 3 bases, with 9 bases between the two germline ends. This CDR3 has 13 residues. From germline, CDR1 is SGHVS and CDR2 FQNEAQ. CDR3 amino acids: CASSSRSDTEAFF. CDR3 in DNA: TGTGCCAGCAGCTCCCGAAGCGACACTGAAGCTTTCTTT.

The CDR3, as DNA: TGCGCCAGCAGCCGCACCGGGGCCCCGGGTGACACTGAAGCTTTCTTT. Its protein product is CASSRTGAPGDTEAFF. The chain uses TRBV4-1 and TRBJ1-1; a possible D gene is TRBD1 (5 bases). Trimming left V 4 bases short and J 3 bases short, with 18 bases between. This CDR3 has 16 residues. Germline loops: CDR1 MGHRA, CDR2 YSYEKL.

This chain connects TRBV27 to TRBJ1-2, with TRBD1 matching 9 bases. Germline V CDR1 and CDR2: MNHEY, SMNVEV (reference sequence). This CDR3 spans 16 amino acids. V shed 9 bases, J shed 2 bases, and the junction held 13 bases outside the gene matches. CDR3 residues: CASYPGTGIKNYGYTF. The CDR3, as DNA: TGTGCCAGTTATCCCGGGACAGGGATTAAGAACTATGGCTACACCTTC.

The CDR3 loop reads CASSAHGQGNYGYTF. DNA of the CDR3: TGTGCCAGCAGTGCCCACGGACAGGGAAACTATGGCTACACCTTC. The genes are TRBV6-1 and TRBJ1-2; 8 bases map to TRBD1. Unmatched junction bases numbered 6, after V lost 4 bases and J lost 2 bases. Germline CDR1 is MNHNS and CDR2 is SASEGT. The CDR3 contains 15 residues.

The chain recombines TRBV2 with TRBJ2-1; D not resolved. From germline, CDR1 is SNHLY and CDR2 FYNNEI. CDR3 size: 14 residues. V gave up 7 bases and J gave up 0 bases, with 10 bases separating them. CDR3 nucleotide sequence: TGTGCCAGCAATCAGCAGAGCTCCTACAATGAGCAGTTCTTC. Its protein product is CASNQQSSYNEQFF.

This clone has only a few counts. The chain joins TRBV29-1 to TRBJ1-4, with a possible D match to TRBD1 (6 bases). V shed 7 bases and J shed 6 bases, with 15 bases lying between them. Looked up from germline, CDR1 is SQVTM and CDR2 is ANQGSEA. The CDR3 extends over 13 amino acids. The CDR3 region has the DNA TGCAGCGCGACCGGGACAACCTATGAAAAACTGTTTTTT. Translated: CSATGTTYEKLFF.

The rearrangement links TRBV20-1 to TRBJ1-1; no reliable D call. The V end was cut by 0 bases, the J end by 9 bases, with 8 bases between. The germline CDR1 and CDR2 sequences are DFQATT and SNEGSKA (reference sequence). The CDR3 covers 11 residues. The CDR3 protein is CSARDVRKAFF. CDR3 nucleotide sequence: TGCAGTGCTAGAGATGTAAGAAAAGCTTTCTTT.

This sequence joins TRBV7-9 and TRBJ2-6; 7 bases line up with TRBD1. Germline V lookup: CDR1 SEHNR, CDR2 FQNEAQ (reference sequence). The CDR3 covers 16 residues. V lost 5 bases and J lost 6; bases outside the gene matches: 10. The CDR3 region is CASSPSFDRAANVLTF. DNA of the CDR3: TGTGCCAGCAGCCCCTCTTTTGACAGGGCGGCCAACGTCCTGACTTTC.